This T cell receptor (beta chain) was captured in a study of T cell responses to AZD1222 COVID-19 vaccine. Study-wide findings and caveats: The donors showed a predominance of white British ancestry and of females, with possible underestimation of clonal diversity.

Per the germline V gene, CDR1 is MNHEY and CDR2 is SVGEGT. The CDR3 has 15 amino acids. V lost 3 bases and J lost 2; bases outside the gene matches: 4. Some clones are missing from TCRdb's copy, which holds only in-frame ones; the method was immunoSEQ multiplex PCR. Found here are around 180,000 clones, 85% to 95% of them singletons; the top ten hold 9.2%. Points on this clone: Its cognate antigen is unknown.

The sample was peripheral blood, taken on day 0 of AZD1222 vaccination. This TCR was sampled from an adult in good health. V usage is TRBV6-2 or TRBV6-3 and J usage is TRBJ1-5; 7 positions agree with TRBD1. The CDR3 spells CASSYTGQGNQPQHF. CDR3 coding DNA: TGTGCCAGCAGTTATACCGGACAGGGCAATCAGCCCCAGCATTTT.